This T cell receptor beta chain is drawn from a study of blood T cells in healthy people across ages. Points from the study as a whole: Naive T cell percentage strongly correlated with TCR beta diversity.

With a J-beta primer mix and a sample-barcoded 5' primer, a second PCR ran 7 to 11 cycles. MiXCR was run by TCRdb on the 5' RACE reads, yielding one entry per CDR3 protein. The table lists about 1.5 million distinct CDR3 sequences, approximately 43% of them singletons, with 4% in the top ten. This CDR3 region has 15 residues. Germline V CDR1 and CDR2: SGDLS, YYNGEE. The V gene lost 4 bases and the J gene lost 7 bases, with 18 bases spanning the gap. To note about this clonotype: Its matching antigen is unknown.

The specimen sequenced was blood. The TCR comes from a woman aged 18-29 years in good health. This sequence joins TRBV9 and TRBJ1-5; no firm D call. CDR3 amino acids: CASSHTDLVRQPQHF. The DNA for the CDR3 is TGTGCCAGCAGCCACACCGACTTGGTGAGGCAGCCCCAGCATTTT.